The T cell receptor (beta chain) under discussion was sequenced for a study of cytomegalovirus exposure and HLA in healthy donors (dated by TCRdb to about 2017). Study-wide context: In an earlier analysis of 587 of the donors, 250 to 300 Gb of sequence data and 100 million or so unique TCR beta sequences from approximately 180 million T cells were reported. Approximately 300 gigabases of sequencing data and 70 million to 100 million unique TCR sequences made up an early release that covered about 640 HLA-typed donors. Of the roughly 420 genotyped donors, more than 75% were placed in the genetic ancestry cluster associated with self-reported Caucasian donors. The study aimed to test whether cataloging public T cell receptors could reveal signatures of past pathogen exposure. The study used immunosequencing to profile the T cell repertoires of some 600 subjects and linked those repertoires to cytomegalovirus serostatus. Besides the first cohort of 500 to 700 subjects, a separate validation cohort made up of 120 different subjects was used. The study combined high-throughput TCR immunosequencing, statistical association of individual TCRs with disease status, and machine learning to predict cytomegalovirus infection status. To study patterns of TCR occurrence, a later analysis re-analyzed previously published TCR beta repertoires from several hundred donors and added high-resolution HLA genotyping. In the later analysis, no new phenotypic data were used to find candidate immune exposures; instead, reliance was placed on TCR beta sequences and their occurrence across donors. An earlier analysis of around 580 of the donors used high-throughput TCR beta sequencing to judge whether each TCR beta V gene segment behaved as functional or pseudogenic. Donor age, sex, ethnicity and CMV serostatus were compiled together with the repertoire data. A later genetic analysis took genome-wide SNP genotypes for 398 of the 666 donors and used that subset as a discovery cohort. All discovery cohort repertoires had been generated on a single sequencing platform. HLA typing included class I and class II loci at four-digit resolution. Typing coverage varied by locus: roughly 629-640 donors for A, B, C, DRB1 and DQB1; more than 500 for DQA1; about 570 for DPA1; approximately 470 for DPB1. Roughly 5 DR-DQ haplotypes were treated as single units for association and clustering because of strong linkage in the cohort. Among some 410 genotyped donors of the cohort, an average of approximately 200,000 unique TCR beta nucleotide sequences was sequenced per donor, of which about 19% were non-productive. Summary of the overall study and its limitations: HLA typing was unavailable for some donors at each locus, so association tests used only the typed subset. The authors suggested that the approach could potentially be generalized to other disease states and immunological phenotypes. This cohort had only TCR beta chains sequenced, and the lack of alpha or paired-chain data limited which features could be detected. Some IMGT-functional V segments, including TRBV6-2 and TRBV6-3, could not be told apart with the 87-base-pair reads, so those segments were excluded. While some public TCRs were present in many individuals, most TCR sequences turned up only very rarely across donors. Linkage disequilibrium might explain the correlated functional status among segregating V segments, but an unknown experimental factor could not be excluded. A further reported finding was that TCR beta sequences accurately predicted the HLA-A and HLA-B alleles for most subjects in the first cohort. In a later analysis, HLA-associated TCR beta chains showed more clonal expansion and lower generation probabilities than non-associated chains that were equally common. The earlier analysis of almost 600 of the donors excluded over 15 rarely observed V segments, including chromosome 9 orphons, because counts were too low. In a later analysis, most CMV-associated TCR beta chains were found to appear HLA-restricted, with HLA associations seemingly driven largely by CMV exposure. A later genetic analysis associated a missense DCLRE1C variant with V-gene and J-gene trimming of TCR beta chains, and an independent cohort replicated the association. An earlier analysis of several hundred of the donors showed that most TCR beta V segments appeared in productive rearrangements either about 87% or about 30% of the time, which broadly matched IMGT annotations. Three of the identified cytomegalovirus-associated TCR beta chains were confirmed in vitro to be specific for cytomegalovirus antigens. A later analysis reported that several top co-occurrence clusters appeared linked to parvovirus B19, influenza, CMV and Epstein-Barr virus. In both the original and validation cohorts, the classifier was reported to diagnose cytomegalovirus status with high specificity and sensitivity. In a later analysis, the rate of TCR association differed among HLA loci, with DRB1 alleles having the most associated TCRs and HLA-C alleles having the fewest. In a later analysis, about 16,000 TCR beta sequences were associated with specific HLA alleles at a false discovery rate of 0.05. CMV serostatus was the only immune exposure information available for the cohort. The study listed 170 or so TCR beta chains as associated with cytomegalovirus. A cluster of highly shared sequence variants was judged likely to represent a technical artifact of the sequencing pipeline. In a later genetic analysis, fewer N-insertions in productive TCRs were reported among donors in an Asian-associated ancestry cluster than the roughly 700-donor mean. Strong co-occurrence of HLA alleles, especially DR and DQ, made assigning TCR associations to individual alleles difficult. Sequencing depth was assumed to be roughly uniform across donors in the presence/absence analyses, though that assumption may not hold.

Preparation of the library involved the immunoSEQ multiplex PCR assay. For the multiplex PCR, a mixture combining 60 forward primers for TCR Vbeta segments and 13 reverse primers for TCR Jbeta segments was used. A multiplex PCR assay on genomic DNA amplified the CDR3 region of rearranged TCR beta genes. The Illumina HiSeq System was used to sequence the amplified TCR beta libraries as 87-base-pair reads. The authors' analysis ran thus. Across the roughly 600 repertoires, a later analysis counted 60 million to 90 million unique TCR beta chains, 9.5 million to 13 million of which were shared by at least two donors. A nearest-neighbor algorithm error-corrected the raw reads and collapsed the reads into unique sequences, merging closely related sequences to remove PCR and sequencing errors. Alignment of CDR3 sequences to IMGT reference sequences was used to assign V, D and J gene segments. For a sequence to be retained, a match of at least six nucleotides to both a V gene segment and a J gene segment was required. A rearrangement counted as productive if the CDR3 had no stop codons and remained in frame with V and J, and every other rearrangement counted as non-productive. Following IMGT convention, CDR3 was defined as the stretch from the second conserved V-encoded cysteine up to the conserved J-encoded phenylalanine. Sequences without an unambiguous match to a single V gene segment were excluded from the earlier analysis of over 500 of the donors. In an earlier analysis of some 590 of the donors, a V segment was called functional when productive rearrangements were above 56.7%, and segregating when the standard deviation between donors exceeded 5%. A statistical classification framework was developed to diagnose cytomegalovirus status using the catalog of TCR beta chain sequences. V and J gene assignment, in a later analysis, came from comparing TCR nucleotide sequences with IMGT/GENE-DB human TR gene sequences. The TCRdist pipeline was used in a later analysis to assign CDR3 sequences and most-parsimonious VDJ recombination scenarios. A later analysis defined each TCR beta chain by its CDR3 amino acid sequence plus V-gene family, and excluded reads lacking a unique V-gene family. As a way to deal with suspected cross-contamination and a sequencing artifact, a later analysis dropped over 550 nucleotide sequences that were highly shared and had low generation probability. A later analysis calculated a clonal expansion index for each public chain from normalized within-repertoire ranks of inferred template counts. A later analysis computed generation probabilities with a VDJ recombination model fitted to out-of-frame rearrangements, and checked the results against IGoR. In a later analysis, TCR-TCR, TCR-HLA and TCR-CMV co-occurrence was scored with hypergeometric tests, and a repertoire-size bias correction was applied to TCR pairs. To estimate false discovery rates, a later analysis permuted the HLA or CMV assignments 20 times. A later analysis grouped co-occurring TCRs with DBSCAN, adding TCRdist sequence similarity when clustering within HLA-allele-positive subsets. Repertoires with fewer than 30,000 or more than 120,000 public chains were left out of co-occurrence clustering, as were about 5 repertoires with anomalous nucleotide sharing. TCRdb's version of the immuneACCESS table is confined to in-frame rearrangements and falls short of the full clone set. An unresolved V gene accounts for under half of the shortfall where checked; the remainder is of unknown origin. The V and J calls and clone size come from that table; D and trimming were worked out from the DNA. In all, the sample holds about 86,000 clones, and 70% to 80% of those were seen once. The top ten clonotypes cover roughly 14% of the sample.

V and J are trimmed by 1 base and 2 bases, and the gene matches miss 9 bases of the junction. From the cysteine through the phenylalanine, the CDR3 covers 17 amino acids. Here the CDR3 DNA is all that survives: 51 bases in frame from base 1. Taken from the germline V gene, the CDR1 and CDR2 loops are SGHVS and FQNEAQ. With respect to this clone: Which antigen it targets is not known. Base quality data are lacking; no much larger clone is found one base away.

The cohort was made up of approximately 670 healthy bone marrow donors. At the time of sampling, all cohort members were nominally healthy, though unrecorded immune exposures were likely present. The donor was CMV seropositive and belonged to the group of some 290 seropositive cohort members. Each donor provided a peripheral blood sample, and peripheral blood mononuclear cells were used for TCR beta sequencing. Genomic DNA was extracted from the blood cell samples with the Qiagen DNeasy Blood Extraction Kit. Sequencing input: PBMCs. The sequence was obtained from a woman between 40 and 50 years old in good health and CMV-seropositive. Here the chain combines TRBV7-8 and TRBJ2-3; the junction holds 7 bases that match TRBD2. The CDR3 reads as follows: CASSLGSSGPFTDTQYF. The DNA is TGTGCCAGCAGCTTAGGGTCTAGCGGCCCATTCACAGATACGCAGTATTTT. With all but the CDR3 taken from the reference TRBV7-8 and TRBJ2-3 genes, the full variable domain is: GAGVSQSPRYKVAKRGQDVALRCDPISGHVSLFWYQQALGQGPEFLTYFQNEAQLDKSGLPSDRFFAERPEGSVSTLKIQRTQQEDSAVYLCASSLGSSGPFTDTQYFGPGTRLTVL.